Below, one T cell receptor (beta chain) is given with its context. The junction had 13 bases not matched to a gene; V was cut back by 6 bases and J by 5 bases. CDR3 size: 16 residues. Germline V lookup: CDR1 LNHDA, CDR2 SQIVND (reference sequence). This specimen comes from a study of blood T cell repertoires in COVID-19. At the level of the study: PBMCs, B-cell-depleted T cells, or T cells provided the cDNA or gDNA that made up the material.

Method: immunoSEQ multiplex PCR; TCRdb's copy keeps in-frame clones and lacks some. The sample consists of some 200,000 clones, roughly 86% of them appearing once. Assignment of participants to cohorts was predicated upon participant-reported clinical history. The receptor was derived from a man aged 18 to 29 with acute COVID-19. Sequenced input: PBMCs or T cells enriched from blood (not recorded which). The rearrangement joins TRBV19 to TRBJ1-1; 9 bases are a match to TRBD1. CDR3 bases: TGTGCCAGTAGGCCGGGACAGGGATACCAAAGAACTGAAGCTTTCTTT. Amino acid sequence: CASRPGQGYQRTEAFF. Supplemented by reference TRBV19 and TRBJ1-1, the full variable domain reads DGGITQSPKYLFRKEGQNVTLSCEQNLNHDAMYWYRQDPGQGLRLIYYSQIVNDFQKGDIAEGYSVSREKKESFPLTVTSAQKNPTAFYLCASRPGQGYQRTEAFFGQGTRLTVV.